This T cell receptor beta chain is from a study of blood T cells in healthy people across ages. The CDR3 contains 16 residues. CDR1 is MNHNS and CDR2 is SASEGT in the germline V gene. Donors were healthy Caucasian individuals from Russia aged about 6 to 90. Then a second PCR, running about 7 to 11 cycles, was carried out with a sample-barcoded 5' primer and a J-beta primer mix. TCRdb re-called the 5' RACE reads through MiXCR, storing one row per CDR3 protein. The profile shows hundreds of thousands of distinct CDR3 sequences, 25% of them singletons. Turning to this clonotype: The junction departs from the called germline gene at one end, perhaps through a read error.

A further study also used this sample, focusing on T cells of mothers and their children. That work states: Three healthy Caucasian mothers, along with their six children, were the donors. A second PCR was performed with the M1S primer. This primer added sample barcodes and 2-4 random nucleotides. Overlap ran slightly, non-significantly higher for related than unrelated mother-child pairs.

The V call is TRBV6-1, the J call TRBJ2-5; D gene uncertain. This sequence originates from a boy between 10 and 17 years old in good health. Sequencing was performed on blood. The CDR3 nucleotides read TGTGCCGGCAGTGGAGAAGGGAAGGGCCACCAAGAGACCCAGTACTTC. Its translation is CAGSGEGKGHQETQYF.